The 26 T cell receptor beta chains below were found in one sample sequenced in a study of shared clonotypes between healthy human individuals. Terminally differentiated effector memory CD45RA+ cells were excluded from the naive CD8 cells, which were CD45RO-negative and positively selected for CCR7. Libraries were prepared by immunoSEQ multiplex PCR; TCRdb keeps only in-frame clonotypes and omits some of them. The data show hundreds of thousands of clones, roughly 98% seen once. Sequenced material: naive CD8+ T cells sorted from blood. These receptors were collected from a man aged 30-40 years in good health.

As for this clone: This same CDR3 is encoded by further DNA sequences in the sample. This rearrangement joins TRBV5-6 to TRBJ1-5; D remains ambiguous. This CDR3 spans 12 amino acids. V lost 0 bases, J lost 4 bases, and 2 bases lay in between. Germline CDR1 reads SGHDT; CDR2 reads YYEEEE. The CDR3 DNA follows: TGTGCCAGCAGCTTGGGGAATCAGCCCCAGCATTTT. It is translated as CASSLGNQPQHF.

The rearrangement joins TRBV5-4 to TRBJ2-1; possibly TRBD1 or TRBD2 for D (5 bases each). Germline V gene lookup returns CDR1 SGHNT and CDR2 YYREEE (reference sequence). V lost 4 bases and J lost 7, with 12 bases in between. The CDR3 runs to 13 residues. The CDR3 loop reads CASSPGGENEQFF. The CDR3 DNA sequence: TGTGCCAGCAGCCCTGGGGGAGAGAATGAGCAGTTCTTC.

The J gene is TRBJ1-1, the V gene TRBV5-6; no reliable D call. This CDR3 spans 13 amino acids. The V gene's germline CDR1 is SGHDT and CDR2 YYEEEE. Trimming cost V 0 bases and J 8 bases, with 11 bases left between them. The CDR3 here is CASSLVTSIEAFF. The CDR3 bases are TGTGCCAGCAGCTTGGTTACCTCGATCGAAGCTTTCTTT.

The CDR3 bases are TGCGCCAGCAGCTTGTCTTTCGGACAGGGCAATGAAAAACTGTTTTTT. Its protein product is CASSLSFGQGNEKLFF. The V call is TRBV5-1, the J call TRBJ1-4; 8 bases align to TRBD1. With 1 base clipped from V and 5 bases from J, the junction kept 7 bases outside the gene matches. CDR3 length: 16 residues. CDR1 and CDR2 from the germline V gene are SGHRS and YFSETQ.

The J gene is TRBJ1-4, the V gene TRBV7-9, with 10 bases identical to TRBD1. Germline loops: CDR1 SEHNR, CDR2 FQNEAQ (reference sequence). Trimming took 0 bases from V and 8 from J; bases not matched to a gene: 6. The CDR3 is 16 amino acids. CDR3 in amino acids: CASSLALGQGKEKLFF. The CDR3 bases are TGTGCCAGCAGCTTAGCGCTGGGACAGGGGAAGGAAAAACTGTTTTTT.

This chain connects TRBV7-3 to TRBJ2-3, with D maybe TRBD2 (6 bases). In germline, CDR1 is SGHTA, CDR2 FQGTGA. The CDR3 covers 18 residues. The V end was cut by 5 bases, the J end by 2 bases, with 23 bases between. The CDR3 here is CASSPSGFSGRYTDTQYF. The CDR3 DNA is TGTGCCAGCAGCCCGTCGGGTTTCAGCGGGCGCTACACAGATACGCAGTATTTT.

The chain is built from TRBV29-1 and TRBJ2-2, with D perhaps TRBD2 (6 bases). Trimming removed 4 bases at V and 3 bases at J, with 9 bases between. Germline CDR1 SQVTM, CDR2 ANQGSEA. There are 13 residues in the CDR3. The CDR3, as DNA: TGCAGCGTTGCGATAGCGGACACCGGGGAGCTGTTTTTT. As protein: CSVAIADTGELFF.

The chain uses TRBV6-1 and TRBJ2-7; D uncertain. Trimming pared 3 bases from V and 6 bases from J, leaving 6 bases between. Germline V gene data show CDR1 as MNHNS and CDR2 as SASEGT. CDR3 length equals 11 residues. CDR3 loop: CASSDGPEQYF. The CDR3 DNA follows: TGTGCCAGCAGTGATGGACCCGAGCAGTACTTC.

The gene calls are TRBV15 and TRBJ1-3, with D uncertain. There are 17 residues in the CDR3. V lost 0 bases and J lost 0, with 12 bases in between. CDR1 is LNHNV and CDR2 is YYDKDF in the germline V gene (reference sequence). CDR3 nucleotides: TGTGCCACCAGCAGAGATAACAACGGCCTCTCTGGAAACACCATATATTTT. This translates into CATSRDNNGLSGNTIYF.

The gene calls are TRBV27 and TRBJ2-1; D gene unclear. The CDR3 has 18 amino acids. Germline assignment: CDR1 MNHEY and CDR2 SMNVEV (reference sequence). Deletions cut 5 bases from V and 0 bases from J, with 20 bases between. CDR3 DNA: TGTGCCAGCAGTCCGCCAGGTGGCCAATGGAGCTCCTACAATGAGCAGTTCTTC. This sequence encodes CASSPPGGQWSSYNEQFF.

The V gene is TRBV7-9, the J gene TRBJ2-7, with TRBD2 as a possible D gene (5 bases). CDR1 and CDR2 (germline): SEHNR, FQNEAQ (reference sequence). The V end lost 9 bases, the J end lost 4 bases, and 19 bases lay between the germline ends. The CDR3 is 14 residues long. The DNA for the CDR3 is TGTGCCAGTTCGTCGAGGGTCACTCCGTACGAGCAGTACTTC. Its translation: CASSSRVTPYEQYF.

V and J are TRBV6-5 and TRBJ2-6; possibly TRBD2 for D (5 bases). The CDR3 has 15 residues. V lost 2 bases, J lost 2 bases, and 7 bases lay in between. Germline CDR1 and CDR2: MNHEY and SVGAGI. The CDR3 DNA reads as TGTGCCAGCAGTTACAGAGGGACTGGGGCCAACGTCCTGACTTTC. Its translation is CASSYRGTGANVLTF.

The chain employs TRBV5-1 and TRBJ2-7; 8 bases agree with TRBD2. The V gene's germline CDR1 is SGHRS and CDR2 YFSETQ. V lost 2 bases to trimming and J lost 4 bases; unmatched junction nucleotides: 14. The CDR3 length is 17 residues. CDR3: CASSFGIAGFSTYEQYF. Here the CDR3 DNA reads TGCGCCAGCAGCTTCGGGATAGCGGGATTTTCTACTTACGAGCAGTACTTC. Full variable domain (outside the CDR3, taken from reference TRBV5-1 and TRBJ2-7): KAGVTQTPRYLIKTRGQQVTLSCSPISGHRSVSWYQQTPGQGLQFLFEYFSETQRNKGNFPGRFSGRQFSNSRSEMNVSTLELGDSALYLCASSFGIAGFSTYEQYFGPGTRLTVT.

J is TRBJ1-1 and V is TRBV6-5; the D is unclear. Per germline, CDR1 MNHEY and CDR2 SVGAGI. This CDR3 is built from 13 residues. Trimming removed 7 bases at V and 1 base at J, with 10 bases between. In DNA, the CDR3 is TGTGCCAGCACCTCCCGAGGGAACACTGAAGCTTTCTTT. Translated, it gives CASTSRGNTEAFF.

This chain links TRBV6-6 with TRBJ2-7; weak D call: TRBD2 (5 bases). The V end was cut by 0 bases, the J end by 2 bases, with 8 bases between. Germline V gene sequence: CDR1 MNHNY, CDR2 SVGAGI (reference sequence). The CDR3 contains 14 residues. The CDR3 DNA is TGTGCCAGCAGTTACTCTAGCGAACCCTACGAGCAGTACTTC. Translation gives CASSYSSEPYEQYF.

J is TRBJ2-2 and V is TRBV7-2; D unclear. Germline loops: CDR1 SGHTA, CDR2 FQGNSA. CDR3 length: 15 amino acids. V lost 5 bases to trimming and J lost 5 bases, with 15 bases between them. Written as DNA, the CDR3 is TGTGCCAGCAGCAAGTCCGGGCCTCAGACCGGGGAGCTGTTTTTT. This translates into CASSKSGPQTGELFF.

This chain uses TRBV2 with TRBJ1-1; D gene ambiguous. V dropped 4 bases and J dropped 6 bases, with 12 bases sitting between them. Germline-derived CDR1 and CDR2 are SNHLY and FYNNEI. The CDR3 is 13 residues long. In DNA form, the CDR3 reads TGTGCCAGCAGTGCAATCGGAGTACCTGAAGCTTTCTTT. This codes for CASSAIGVPEAFF.

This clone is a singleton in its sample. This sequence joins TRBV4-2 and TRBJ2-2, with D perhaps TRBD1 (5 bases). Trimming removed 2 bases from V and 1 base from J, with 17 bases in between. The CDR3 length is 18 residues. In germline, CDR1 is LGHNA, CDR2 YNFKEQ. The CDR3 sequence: CASSQRGLPHQNTGELFF. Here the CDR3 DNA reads TGTGCCAGCAGCCAAAGGGGCTTACCCCATCAGAACACCGGGGAGCTGTTTTTT.

CDR3 in amino acids: CASSLGEYDQPQHF. In DNA form, the CDR3 reads TGTGCCAGCAGCTTAGGAGAATACGATCAGCCCCAGCATTTT. The rearrangement uses TRBV7-6 and TRBJ1-5; D unclear. The CDR3 runs to 14 residues. The V and J ends lost 1 base and 5 bases respectively, with 9 bases between them. The germline V gene encodes CDR1 SGHVS and CDR2 FNYEAQ.

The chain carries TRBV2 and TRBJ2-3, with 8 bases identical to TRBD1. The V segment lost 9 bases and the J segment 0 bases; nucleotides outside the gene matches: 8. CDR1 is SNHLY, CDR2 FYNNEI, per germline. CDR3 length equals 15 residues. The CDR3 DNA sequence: TGTGCCAGGGGACAGGACCTGACTAGCACAGATACGCAGTATTTT. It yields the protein CARGQDLTSTDTQYF. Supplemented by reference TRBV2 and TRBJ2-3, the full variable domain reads EPEVTQTPSHQVTQMGQEVILRCVPISNHLYFYWYRQILGQKVEFLVSFYNNEISEKSEIFDDQFSVERPDGSNFTLKIRSTKLEDSAMYFCARGQDLTSTDTQYFGPGTRLTVL.

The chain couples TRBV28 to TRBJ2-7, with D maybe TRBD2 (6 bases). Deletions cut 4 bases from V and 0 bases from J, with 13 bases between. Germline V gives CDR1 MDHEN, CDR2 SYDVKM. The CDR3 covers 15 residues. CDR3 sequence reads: CASSSGGDHSYEQYF. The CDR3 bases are TGTGCCAGCAGTTCGGGCGGGGACCACTCCTACGAGCAGTACTTC.

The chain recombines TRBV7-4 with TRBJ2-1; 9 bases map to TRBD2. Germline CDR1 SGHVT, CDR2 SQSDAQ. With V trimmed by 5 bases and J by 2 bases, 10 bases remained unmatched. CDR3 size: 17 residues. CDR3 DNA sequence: TGTGCCAGCAGCCCGAGGAGCGGGAGGACCCCCTACAATGAGCAGTTCTTC. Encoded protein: CASSPRSGRTPYNEQFF.

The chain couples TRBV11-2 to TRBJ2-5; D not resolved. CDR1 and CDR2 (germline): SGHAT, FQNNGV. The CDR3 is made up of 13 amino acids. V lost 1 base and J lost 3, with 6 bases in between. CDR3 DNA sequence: TGTGCCAGCAGCTTAGCTATCGAAGAGACCCAGTACTTC. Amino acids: CASSLAIEETQYF.

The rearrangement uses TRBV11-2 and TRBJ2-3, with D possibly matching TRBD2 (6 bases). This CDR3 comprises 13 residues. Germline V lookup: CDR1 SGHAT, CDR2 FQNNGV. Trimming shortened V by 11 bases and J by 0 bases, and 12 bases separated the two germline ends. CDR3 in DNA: TGTGCCGTATCCGGGGGAAGCACAGATACGCAGTATTTT. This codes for CAVSGGSTDTQYF.

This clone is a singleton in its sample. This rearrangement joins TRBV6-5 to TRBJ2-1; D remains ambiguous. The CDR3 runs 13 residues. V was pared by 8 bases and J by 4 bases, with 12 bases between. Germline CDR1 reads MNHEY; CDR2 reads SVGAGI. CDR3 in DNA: TGTGCCAGCCAGTTATCCCCGTACAATGAGCAGTTCTTC. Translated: CASQLSPYNEQFF.

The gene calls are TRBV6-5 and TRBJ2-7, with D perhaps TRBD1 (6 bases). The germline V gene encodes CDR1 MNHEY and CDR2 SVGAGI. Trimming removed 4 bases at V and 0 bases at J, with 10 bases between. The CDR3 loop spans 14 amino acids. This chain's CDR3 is CASSSGDSSYEQYF. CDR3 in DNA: TGTGCCAGCAGTTCAGGGGATAGCTCCTACGAGCAGTACTTC.